This entry is about one T cell receptor beta chain. The record originates from a study of blood T cell repertoires in COVID-19. Study as a whole: The United States, Italy and Spain provided the acute and convalescent COVID-19 samples. Nucleic acid was either cDNA or gDNA, and it came from T cells, B-cell-depleted T cells, or PBMCs.

Clones were read by immunoSEQ multiplex PCR, and TCRdb kept only the in-frame ones, dropping some. The top ten hold around 1.8% of the sample, which has about 400,000 clones, about 90% seen once. The trim removed 5 bases at V and 4 bases at J, leaving 5 bases unmatched. The germline V gene has CDR1 MDHEN and CDR2 SYDVKM. This CDR3 region has 14 residues. The material sequenced was PBMCs or T cells enriched from blood (not recorded which). The clonotype originates from a woman between 18 and 30 years old with acute COVID-19. V usage is TRBV28 and J usage is TRBJ1-5; TRBD1 matches at 7 bases. CDR3 coding DNA: TGTGCCAGCAGTCCGGACAGGTTAAATCAGCCCCAGCATTTT. Translating it yields CASSPDRLNQPQHF.